This is a list of T cell receptor beta chains from one sample in a study of identical twins. TCRdb reprocessed the 5' RACE reads with MiXCR, giving one entry per CDR3 protein. The sample holds approximately 1.8 million distinct CDR3 sequences, about 32% seen once. The sample taken for sequencing was cord blood. Receptors originate from a newborn girl in good health. CDR3s include the opening cysteine and the closing phenylalanine or tryptophan. Each record gives: clone size, J gene, V gene, D gene, CDR3 DNA, CDR3 protein. D genes are given only for firm matches. Not all rows give a size; the values are once, few, many and, for expanded clones, a class.

clone_size: NA
j_call: TRBJ2-7
v_call: TRBV5-1
d_call: TRBD2
cdr3_nt: TGCGCCAGCAGCTTGGTCCTCTCTACTCTAGCGGGGCTAGCCTACGAGCAGTACTTC
cdr3_aa: CASSLVLSTLAGLAYEQYF

clone_size: NA
j_call: TRBJ1-5
v_call: TRBV28
d_call: TRBD1
cdr3_nt: TGTGCCAGCAGGCATGGGGGACAGGGGGATCAGCCCCAGCATTTT
cdr3_aa: CASRHGGQGDQPQHF

clone_size: NA
j_call: TRBJ2-5
v_call: TRBV7-2
d_call: TRBD1
cdr3_nt: TGTGCCCTTCAGGTTGGGACAGCGAACCAAGAGACCCAGTACTTC
cdr3_aa: CALQVGTANQETQYF

clone_size: few
j_call: TRBJ2-1
v_call: TRBV4-1
d_call: NA
cdr3_nt: TGCGCCAGCAGCCAAGAAGACTTTAGGAGCTCCTACAATGAGCAGTTCTTC
cdr3_aa: CASSQEDFRSSYNEQFF

clone_size: few
j_call: TRBJ2-1
v_call: TRBV7-2
d_call: NA
cdr3_nt: TGTGCCAGCAGCTTAGAGGGGTGGTGGCCATTCGGGGTCTCCTACAATGAGCAGTTCTTC
cdr3_aa: CASSLEGWWPFGVSYNEQFF

clone_size: many
j_call: TRBJ2-3
v_call: TRBV7-9
d_call: TRBD2
cdr3_nt: TGTGCCAGCAGCTCACTAGCGGGAGGCGACACAGATACGCAGTATTTT
cdr3_aa: CASSSLAGGDTDTQYF

clone_size: NA
j_call: TRBJ2-5
v_call: TRBV3-1
d_call: NA
cdr3_nt: TGTGCCAGCAGCCAATCGTGGGAGACCCAGTACTTC
cdr3_aa: CASSQSWETQYF

clone_size: few
j_call: TRBJ2-5
v_call: TRBV20-1
d_call: NA
cdr3_nt: TGCAGTTCCTCAGGGGTTGCACAAGAGACCCAGTACTTC
cdr3_aa: CSSSGVAQETQYF

clone_size: NA
j_call: TRBJ2-1
v_call: TRBV29-1
d_call: TRBD2
cdr3_nt: TGCAGCGTTGAATGGACGGGGGGGGCTTACAATGAGCAGTTCTTC
cdr3_aa: CSVEWTGGAYNEQFF

clone_size: NA
j_call: TRBJ2-3
v_call: TRBV19
d_call: NA
cdr3_nt: TGTGCCAGTAGCTCGGCCGGAGGGGCGCAGTATTTT
cdr3_aa: CASSSAGGAQYF

clone_size: few
j_call: TRBJ1-1
v_call: TRBV29-1
d_call: NA
cdr3_nt: TGCAGCGTTCAAGGGGGGACTGAAGCTTTCTTT
cdr3_aa: CSVQGGTEAFF

clone_size: NA
j_call: TRBJ2-3
v_call: TRBV5-1
d_call: TRBD2
cdr3_nt: TGCGCCAGCAGCTTGGAACGGTTGAGCGGGGGGAACACAGATACGCAGTATTTT
cdr3_aa: CASSLERLSGGNTDTQYF

clone_size: few
j_call: TRBJ1-5
v_call: TRBV24-1
d_call: TRBD1
cdr3_nt: TGTGCCACCAGTGATTTTTTCCCTCACCCCAGGGGGCGGGGTCAGCCCCAGCATTTT
cdr3_aa: CATSDFFPHPRGRGQPQHF

clone_size: many
j_call: TRBJ1-2
v_call: TRBV12-3/TRBV12-4
d_call: NA
cdr3_nt: TGTGCCAGCAGTTTAGCCCCGGACTATGGCTACACCTTC
cdr3_aa: CASSLAPDYGYTF

clone_size: NA
j_call: TRBJ1-2
v_call: TRBV5-5
d_call: NA
cdr3_nt: TGTGCCAGCAGCTTGGCCTGGGGGAACTATGGCTACACCTTC
cdr3_aa: CASSLAWGNYGYTF

clone_size: few
j_call: TRBJ2-7
v_call: TRBV6-1
d_call: NA
cdr3_nt: TGTGCCAGCAGTGAACTCGCGGCGGGACATCTCTACGAGCAGTACTTC
cdr3_aa: CASSELAAGHLYEQYF

clone_size: once
j_call: TRBJ2-7
v_call: TRBV20-1
d_call: NA
cdr3_nt: TGCAGTGCTAGGTCAGACGGACACATCTTCTACGAGCAGTACTTC
cdr3_aa: CSARSDGHIFYEQYF

clone_size: NA
j_call: TRBJ1-2
v_call: TRBV29-1
d_call: TRBD1
cdr3_nt: TGCAGCGAGTTGGACCGGGACAGGGGGTATGGCTACACCTTC
cdr3_aa: CSELDRDRGYGYTF

clone_size: few
j_call: TRBJ2-3
v_call: TRBV2
d_call: NA
cdr3_nt: TGTGCCAGCATACGGGATAGCGCTATGGTAGATACGCAGTATTTT
cdr3_aa: CASIRDSAMVDTQYF

clone_size: once
j_call: TRBJ2-3
v_call: TRBV6-6
d_call: TRBD2
cdr3_nt: TGTGCCAGCAGTTATCTGTCTAGCGGATTCACAGATACGCAGTATTTT
cdr3_aa: CASSYLSSGFTDTQYF

clone_size: NA
j_call: TRBJ2-7
v_call: TRBV28
d_call: TRBD2
cdr3_nt: TGTGCCAGCAGTGGGGTATTGGCGGGAGGGGTGTACAATGAGCAGTACTTC
cdr3_aa: CASSGVLAGGVYNEQYF

clone_size: NA
j_call: TRBJ2-7
v_call: TRBV20-1
d_call: NA
cdr3_nt: TGCAGTGCCTCCTCTCTGCGCGAGCAGTACTTC
cdr3_aa: CSASSLREQYF

clone_size: few
j_call: TRBJ1-1
v_call: TRBV7-9
d_call: NA
cdr3_nt: TGTGCCAGCAGCTTAGAAGGGGGACACACTGAAGCTTTCTTT
cdr3_aa: CASSLEGGHTEAFF

clone_size: few
j_call: TRBJ2-7
v_call: TRBV7-2
d_call: TRBD2
cdr3_nt: TGTGCCAGCAGCTTACCAGCGGGAATCTACGAGCAGTACTTC
cdr3_aa: CASSLPAGIYEQYF

clone_size: NA
j_call: TRBJ1-2
v_call: TRBV6-2/TRBV6-3
d_call: NA
cdr3_nt: TGTGCCAGCAGTTACCAGACAGCCGGCTACACCTTC
cdr3_aa: CASSYQTAGYTF

clone_size: few
j_call: TRBJ1-1
v_call: TRBV20-1
d_call: NA
cdr3_nt: TGCAGTGCTAGTAATCCCGGGTATAACACTGAAGCTTTCTTT
cdr3_aa: CSASNPGYNTEAFF

clone_size: few
j_call: TRBJ1-2
v_call: TRBV6-1
d_call: NA
cdr3_nt: TGTGCCAGCAGTGAATTCCCGACAGGTTCGGGGTATGGCTACACCTTC
cdr3_aa: CASSEFPTGSGYGYTF

clone_size: NA
j_call: TRBJ2-7
v_call: TRBV20-1
d_call: NA
cdr3_nt: TGCAGTGCTAGAGATGGGGGATCAGGCTACGAGCAGTACTTC
cdr3_aa: CSARDGGSGYEQYF

clone_size: NA
j_call: TRBJ2-3
v_call: TRBV30
d_call: TRBD2
cdr3_nt: TGTGCCTGGAGTCCCCCCGGACTAGTTGGCACAGATACGCAGTATTTT
cdr3_aa: CAWSPPGLVGTDTQYF

clone_size: NA
j_call: TRBJ2-5
v_call: TRBV10-3
d_call: TRBD2
cdr3_nt: TGTGCCATCAGTGCCCGGGGACTAGCGGGGACACAAGAGACCCAGTACTTC
cdr3_aa: CAISARGLAGTQETQYF

clone_size: NA
j_call: TRBJ1-2
v_call: TRBV20-1
d_call: NA
cdr3_nt: TGCAGTGCTAGTACGTGGGGCTATGGCTACACCTTC
cdr3_aa: CSASTWGYGYTF

clone_size: few
j_call: TRBJ1-6
v_call: TRBV20-1
d_call: NA
cdr3_nt: TGCAGTGCTAGTCGGCAGGGGTACTCACCCCTCCACTTT
cdr3_aa: CSASRQGYSPLHF

clone_size: few
j_call: TRBJ2-1
v_call: TRBV20-1
d_call: TRBD2
cdr3_nt: TGCAGTGCTAAATCCGGGACTAGCGGGGGAAATGAGCAGTTCTTC
cdr3_aa: CSAKSGTSGGNEQFF

clone_size: few
j_call: TRBJ1-1
v_call: TRBV27
d_call: TRBD1
cdr3_nt: TGTGCCAGCAGCTCACCTCCGACAGGGGGGCCTAACACTGAAGCTTTCTTT
cdr3_aa: CASSSPPTGGPNTEAFF

clone_size: NA
j_call: TRBJ1-2
v_call: TRBV20-1
d_call: TRBD1
cdr3_nt: TGCAGTGCTAGAGCCACCGACAGGGGCCTTTATGGCTACACCTTC
cdr3_aa: CSARATDRGLYGYTF

clone_size: NA
j_call: TRBJ2-7
v_call: TRBV7-2
d_call: NA
cdr3_nt: TGTGCCAGCAGCCCTAATGCAGGGGTTTACTACGAGCAGTACTTC
cdr3_aa: CASSPNAGVYYEQYF

clone_size: few
j_call: TRBJ2-7
v_call: TRBV14
d_call: NA
cdr3_nt: TGTGCCAGCAGCCCGACTAGATTGGACGAGCAGTACTTC
cdr3_aa: CASSPTRLDEQYF

clone_size: NA
j_call: TRBJ2-5
v_call: TRBV24-1
d_call: NA
cdr3_nt: TGTGCCACCAGTGCAGGGTACGAGCGGTACTTC
cdr3_aa: CATSAGYERYF

clone_size: NA
j_call: TRBJ2-5
v_call: TRBV18
d_call: NA
cdr3_nt: TGTGCCAGCTCACCTCGTTCGGGGGGCGCACAAGAGACCCAGTACTTC
cdr3_aa: CASSPRSGGAQETQYF

clone_size: few
j_call: TRBJ1-2
v_call: TRBV7-2
d_call: NA
cdr3_nt: TGTGCCAGCAGCTTAGTTCGGGGGCAGGGAGGAGAAGCTAACTATGGCTACACCTTC
cdr3_aa: CASSLVRGQGGEANYGYTF

clone_size: NA
j_call: TRBJ2-5
v_call: TRBV24-1
d_call: TRBD2
cdr3_nt: TGTGCCACCAGTGATTTGAGGACTAGGGGCGCCTACAATGAGCAGTACTTC
cdr3_aa: CATSDLRTRGAYNEQYF

clone_size: NA
j_call: TRBJ2-3
v_call: TRBV7-7
d_call: NA
cdr3_nt: TGTGCCAGCAGCTTAGCAGGCGCTAGCACGCAGTATTTT
cdr3_aa: CASSLAGASTQYF

clone_size: few
j_call: TRBJ1-3
v_call: TRBV29-1
d_call: NA
cdr3_nt: TGCAGCGTTGAGTCCAGGGCTGGAAACACCATATATTTT
cdr3_aa: CSVESRAGNTIYF

clone_size: NA
j_call: TRBJ2-3
v_call: TRBV10-3
d_call: TRBD2
cdr3_nt: TGTGCCATCACTACGGGACTAGCGGGGGGGCTAGGTGATACGCAGTATTTT
cdr3_aa: CAITTGLAGGLGDTQYF

clone_size: NA
j_call: TRBJ1-1
v_call: TRBV29-1
d_call: NA
cdr3_nt: TGCAGCGCAAAACAGGGATTGGGCACTGAAGCTTTCTTT
cdr3_aa: CSAKQGLGTEAFF

clone_size: NA
j_call: TRBJ1-1
v_call: TRBV29-1
d_call: TRBD1
cdr3_nt: TGCAGCGTTGGCAGGGGGATAGAAGGTGAAGCTTTCTTT
cdr3_aa: CSVGRGIEGEAFF

clone_size: NA
j_call: TRBJ2-1
v_call: TRBV10-3
d_call: TRBD2
cdr3_nt: TGTGCCATCAGTGGGGGTAGGACTAGCGGGAGCGATGAGCAGTTCTTC
cdr3_aa: CAISGGRTSGSDEQFF

clone_size: NA
j_call: TRBJ2-7
v_call: TRBV20-1
d_call: TRBD2
cdr3_nt: TGCAGTGCTTCGACTAGCGGTACGGCCCAGTACTTC
cdr3_aa: CSASTSGTAQYF

clone_size: NA
j_call: TRBJ2-7
v_call: TRBV27
d_call: TRBD1
cdr3_nt: TGTGCCAGCAGTTTCCGGACAGGGGGAGACGAGCAGTACTTC
cdr3_aa: CASSFRTGGDEQYF